Presented here are 27 T cell receptor beta chains from one specimen sequenced in a study of identifying expanded T cells in peripheral blood. Some clones are missing from TCRdb's copy, which holds only in-frame ones; the method was immunoSEQ multiplex PCR. The sample yields about 85,000 clones, around 89% seen once. The specimen was blood. The receptors stem from a person aged 18 to 69 in good health.

This clone has just a few counts. This same CDR3 is encoded by further DNA sequences in the sample. CDR3 sequence: CASSPTDRGNYGYTF. DNA for the CDR3: TGTGCCAGCTCACCAACCGACAGGGGGAACTATGGCTACACCTTC. The chain couples TRBV18 to TRBJ1-2, with 9 nucleotides matching TRBD1. CDR3 length equals 15 residues. Germline V gene data show CDR1 as KGHSH and CDR2 as LQKENI. J gave up 2 bases and V 2 bases, and 3 bases lay outside the gene matches. Full variable domain (rest looked up from reference TRBV18 and TRBJ1-2): NAGVMQNPRHLVRRRGQEARLRCSPMKGHSHVYWYRQLPEEGLKFMVYLQKENIIDESGMPKERFSAEFPKEGPSILRIQQVVRGDSAAYFCASSPTDRGNYGYTFGSGTRLTVV.

The chain joins TRBV28 to TRBJ1-5; D unresolved. Germline V gene sequence: CDR1 MDHEN, CDR2 SYDVKM. The ends were cut back, 4 bases at V and 6 bases at J, with 4 bases in the middle. The CDR3 runs 11 residues. CDR3 coding DNA: TGTGCCAGCAGTTCGGGTCAGCCCCAGCATTTT. This translates into CASSSGQPQHF.

The rearrangement uses TRBV12-5 and TRBJ2-3, with D perhaps matching TRBD1 or TRBD2 (5 bases each). The CDR3 consists of 16 residues. In germline, CDR1 is LGHNT, CDR2 FRNRAP. V lost 6 bases and J 2 bases, leaving 18 bases between the germline ends. CDR3: CASGLGTAVFTDTQYF. As DNA, the CDR3 is TGTGCTAGTGGCCTAGGGACGGCAGTCTTCACAGATACGCAGTATTTT.

The rearrangement joins TRBV4-3 to TRBJ1-5, with D possibly being TRBD1 (5 bases). V gave up 0 bases and J gave up 9 bases, with 9 bases separating them. CDR3 length: 13 amino acids. Germline V gene data show CDR1 as LGHNA and CDR2 as YSLEER. The CDR3 loop reads CASSQDWGMPQHF. As DNA, the CDR3 is TGCGCCAGCAGCCAAGACTGGGGGATGCCCCAGCATTTT.

The chain carries TRBV7-2 and TRBJ1-1; the D is unclear. The CDR3 has 16 residues. Looked up from germline, CDR1 is SGHTA and CDR2 is FQGNSA. Trimming shortened V by 3 bases and J by 2 bases, and 16 bases separated the two germline ends. As DNA, the CDR3 is TGTGCCAGCAGCTTCCCGGCAGACTCCCTAAACACTGAAGCTTTCTTT. It codes for CASSFPADSLNTEAFF.

The chain employs TRBV7-6 and TRBJ2-5; 8 bases align to TRBD2. J was trimmed by 5 bases and V by 4 bases; bases with no gene match: 9. CDR1 and CDR2 from the germline V gene are SGHVS and FNYEAQ. This CDR3 has 15 residues. CDR3 DNA: TGTGCCAGCAGCTACAGCGGGGGCGAGGGGGAGACCCAGTACTTC. It codes for CASSYSGGEGETQYF.

The chain combines TRBV25-1 with TRBJ2-3; TRBD1 or TRBD2 may be the D gene (6 bases each). CDR3 length: 14 amino acids. Trimming shortened V by 5 bases and J by 6 bases, and 15 bases separated the two germline ends. CDR1 MGHDK and CDR2 SYGVNS come from the germline V gene. The CDR3 DNA is TGTGCCAGCAGTTACGGGGGCGAGGTGGATACGCAGTATTTT. The encoded protein is CASSYGGEVDTQYF.

The V call is TRBV7-2, the J call TRBJ2-7; no firm D call. This CDR3 has 11 amino acids. Germline assignment: CDR1 SGHTA and CDR2 FQGNSA. Trimming removed 3 bases from V and 1 base from J, with 1 base in between. The CDR3 protein is CASSFSYEQYF. CDR3 DNA: TGTGCCAGCAGCTTTTCCTACGAGCAGTACTTC.

The chain couples TRBV11-2 to TRBJ1-2, with D unresolved. Germline-derived CDR1 and CDR2 are SGHAT and FQNNGV. This CDR3 region has 14 residues. V was shortened by 7 bases and J by 4 bases, with 16 bases between the two germline ends. This chain's CDR3 is CASTTARGSYGYTF. The CDR3 DNA reads as TGTGCCAGCACCACTGCGAGAGGCTCCTATGGCTACACCTTC.

The chain couples TRBV7-2 to TRBJ2-1, with D perhaps TRBD2 (6 bases). The germline V and J ends were trimmed by 1 base and 0 bases, with 10 bases remaining between them. Per the germline V gene, CDR1 is SGHTA and CDR2 is FQGNSA. The CDR3 extends over 16 amino acids. CDR3 nucleotide sequence: TGTGCCAGCAGCTTAGAGGCGACTAGCTCCTACAATGAGCAGTTCTTC. Amino acids: CASSLEATSSYNEQFF.

V usage is TRBV7-9 and J usage is TRBJ2-3, with D unresolved. V was clipped by 0 bases and J by 5 bases, with 0 bases between them. The CDR3 has 11 amino acids. The germline V gene encodes CDR1 SEHNR and CDR2 FQNEAQ (reference sequence). The CDR3 sequence is CASSLADTQYF. In nucleotides, the CDR3 is TGTGCCAGCAGCTTAGCAGATACGCAGTATTTT.

The rearrangement joins TRBV27 to TRBJ2-1; D possibly corresponds to TRBD1 (7 bases). Germline assignment: CDR1 MNHEY and CDR2 SMNVEV (reference sequence). The CDR3 totals 16 residues. Deletions cut 5 bases from V and 4 bases from J, with 18 bases between. CDR3 coding DNA: TGTGCCAGCAGTCCCCGTAGGAGGGACAGATACAATGAGCAGTTCTTC. This encodes CASSPRRRDRYNEQFF.

This clone was picked up a small number of times. The rearrangement uses TRBV7-2 and TRBJ2-7, with D uncertain. Germline V lookup: CDR1 SGHTA, CDR2 FQGNSA. This CDR3 contains 13 residues. Trimming cost V 0 bases and J 0 bases, with 3 bases left between them. The CDR3 protein is CASSLAHSYEQYF. The CDR3 DNA reads TGTGCCAGCAGCTTAGCGCACTCCTACGAGCAGTACTTC. Filled out from reference TRBV7-2 and TRBJ2-7, the complete variable domain reads GAGVSQSPSNKVTEKGKDVELRCDPISGHTALYWYRQSLGQGLEFLIYFQGNSAPDKSGLPSDRFSAERTGGSVSTLTIQRTQQEDSAVYLCASSLAHSYEQYFGPGTRLTVT.

This chain links TRBV4-1 with TRBJ2-5, with 8 bases that match TRBD1. The junction had 2 bases not matched to a gene; V was cut back by 0 bases and J by 8 bases. The CDR3 is 13 residues long. The germline gives CDR1 MGHRA, CDR2 YSYEKL. CDR3 DNA: TGCGCCAGCAGCCAAGACAGGGGGCGAACCCAGTACTTC. Encoded protein: CASSQDRGRTQYF.

This clone came up once. The gene calls are TRBV27 and TRBJ1-5; no definite D call. This CDR3 contains 14 residues. V lost 3 bases to trimming and J lost 3 bases, with 9 bases between them. The V gene's germline CDR1 is MNHEY and CDR2 SMNVEV (reference sequence). The CDR3 DNA sequence: TGTGCCAGCAGTTTTGGCGGTGACAATCAGCCCCAGCATTTT. As protein: CASSFGGDNQPQHF.

The V and J genes are TRBV5-1 and TRBJ2-2; D ambiguous. The CDR3 runs 13 residues. From germline, CDR1 is SGHRS and CDR2 YFSETQ. Deletions cut 4 bases from V and 4 bases from J, with 8 bases between. As DNA, the CDR3 is TGCGCCAGCAGCCAGGACCTCACCGGGGAGCTGTTTTTT. It codes for CASSQDLTGELFF.

V and J are TRBV5-4 and TRBJ2-7; the match to TRBD1 covers 8 bases. This CDR3 region has 15 residues. The germline CDR1 and CDR2 sequences are SGHNT and YYREEE (reference sequence). Trimming removed 2 bases from V and 3 bases from J; junction bases left unmatched: 7. CDR3 sequence: CASSFPGQEIYEQYF. The DNA of the CDR3 is TGTGCCAGCAGCTTTCCGGGACAGGAGATCTACGAGCAGTACTTC.

The chain links TRBV7-2 to TRBJ2-3; TRBD1 agrees at 7 bases. J lost 2 bases, V lost 3 bases, and 5 bases had no gene match. The CDR3 totals 15 residues. Germline V gives CDR1 SGHTA, CDR2 FQGNSA. DNA of the CDR3: TGTGCCAGCAGCTTGAGACAGGGCTACACAGATACGCAGTATTTT. This codes for CASSLRQGYTDTQYF.

The CDR3 spells CASSSGRSGYGYTF. For the CDR3, the DNA is TGTGCCAGCAGTTCAGGACGGAGCGGGTATGGCTACACCTTC. The rearrangement joins TRBV11-2 to TRBJ1-2, with D hard to call. The germline V gene has CDR1 SGHAT and CDR2 FQNNGV. The CDR3 extends over 14 amino acids. The V gene lost 6 bases and the J gene lost 5 bases, with 16 bases spanning the gap.

The genes are TRBV29-1 and TRBJ2-3; 7 bases are shared with TRBD2. V was pared by 0 bases and J by 6 bases, with 15 bases of the junction left unmatched. Germline assignment: CDR1 SQVTM and CDR2 ANQGSEA. The CDR3 totals 17 residues. The CDR3, as DNA: TGCAGCGTTGAAGACCCGATAGCGGGCTACCTGGGGGATACGCAGTATTTT. Protein: CSVEDPIAGYLGDTQYF.

This chain joins TRBV5-6 and TRBJ1-3, with D unclear. Germline-derived CDR1 and CDR2 are SGHDT and YYEEEE. Trimming shortened V by 2 bases and J by 6 bases, and 6 bases separated the two germline ends. The CDR3 sequence is 12 residues long. Here the CDR3 reads CASSFIENTIYF. As DNA, the CDR3 is TGTGCCAGCAGCTTTATCGAAAACACCATATATTTT.

V is TRBV7-2 and J is TRBJ2-7; 7 positions match TRBD1. CDR1 is SGHTA, CDR2 FQGNSA, per germline. The V gene end was trimmed by 5 bases and the J gene end by 0 bases; junction bases not matched to a gene: 7. The CDR3 consists of 15 residues. CDR3 in amino acids: CASSLTGFRSYEQYF. Here the CDR3 DNA reads TGTGCCAGCAGCCTGACAGGGTTCCGCTCCTACGAGCAGTACTTC.

This clone was detected a few times. The V and J genes are TRBV9 and TRBJ1-6; D possibly corresponds to TRBD1 (6 bases). The CDR3 has 15 amino acids. Germline lookup yields CDR1 SGDLS and CDR2 YYNGEE. Deletions cut 4 bases from V and 7 bases from J, with 15 bases between. The CDR3 spells CASSSRQELNSPLHF. Here the CDR3 DNA reads TGTGCCAGCAGCTCTCGACAGGAACTAAATTCACCCCTCCACTTT. The variable domain in full, completed from reference TRBV9 and TRBJ1-6, reads DSGVTQTPKHLITATGQRVTLRCSPRSGDLSVYWYQQSLDQGLQFLIQYYNGEERAKGNILERFSAQQFPDLHSELNLSSLELGDSALYFCASSSRQELNSPLHFGNGTRLTVT.

The CDR3 DNA reads as TGTGCCAGCAGCCCCCGGGGGGGCTACACCGGGGAGCTGTTTTTT. This encodes CASSPRGGYTGELFF. This chain joins TRBV7-9 and TRBJ2-2, with TRBD2 matching over 8 bases. The CDR3 length is 15 residues. The V gene's germline CDR1 is SEHNR and CDR2 FQNEAQ (reference sequence). V shed 5 bases, J shed 3 bases, and the junction held 5 bases outside the gene matches.

The table lists this clone with a count of one. The V and J genes are TRBV15 and TRBJ1-2; 7 nucleotides match TRBD1. Germline CDR1 LNHNV, CDR2 YYDKDF (reference sequence). The CDR3 has 16 amino acids. Trimming cost V 1 base and J 4 bases; bases outside gene matches: 9. In nucleotides, the CDR3 is TGTGCCACCAGCAGAGGCAGGGGGAGCAGTCTCTATGGCTACACCTTC. This gives the protein CATSRGRGSSLYGYTF.

V gene TRBV4-1 combines with J gene TRBJ2-2; tentatively, D is TRBD1 or TRBD2 (5 bases each). V was cut by 1 base and J by 5 bases, with 14 bases left in between. Looked up from germline, CDR1 is MGHRA and CDR2 is YSYEKL. The CDR3 consists of 16 residues. The CDR3 sequence is CASSQAGPMRTGELFF. In nucleotides, the CDR3 is TGCGCCAGCAGCCAAGCGGGACCCATGAGGACCGGGGAGCTGTTTTTT.

J is TRBJ2-1 and V is TRBV11-2; TRBD2 aligns across 10 bases. This CDR3 has 15 residues. Germline trimming cut 5 bases from V and 3 bases from J; bases unmatched to any gene: 4. Germline-derived CDR1 and CDR2 are SGHAT and FQNNGV. CDR3 amino acids: CASSLGTSDYNEQFF. The CDR3 DNA is TGTGCCAGCAGCCTAGGGACTAGCGACTACAATGAGCAGTTCTTC.